This T cell receptor (beta chain) was identified in a study of beta chain features in type 1 diabetes. Study-wide points: Across patients, naive, central memory and Treg TCRB repertoires exhibited apparently greater similarity than was observed across healthy donors.

A note on this clone: Its antigen is not identified.

cDNA synthesis used the whole RNA isolate, giving expressed TCRB sequences. Sequenced by immunoSEQ multiplex PCR; TCRdb stores in-frame clones only, minus some. The sample lists around 430,000 clones, 25% to 35% occurring once. Trimming removed 3 bases from V and 2 bases from J; junction bases left unmatched: 6. The CDR3 totals 15 residues. Germline V gene data show CDR1 as KGHSH and CDR2 as LQKENI. The chain links TRBV18 to TRBJ2-5, with 7 bases fitting TRBD1. Sequencing was carried out using naive CD4+ T cells from blood. The source is a man aged 18 to 30 in good health. In nucleotides, the CDR3 is TGTGCCAGCTCACCGGGACAGAAGACGCAAGAGACCCAGTACTTC. Its protein is CASSPGQKTQETQYF.